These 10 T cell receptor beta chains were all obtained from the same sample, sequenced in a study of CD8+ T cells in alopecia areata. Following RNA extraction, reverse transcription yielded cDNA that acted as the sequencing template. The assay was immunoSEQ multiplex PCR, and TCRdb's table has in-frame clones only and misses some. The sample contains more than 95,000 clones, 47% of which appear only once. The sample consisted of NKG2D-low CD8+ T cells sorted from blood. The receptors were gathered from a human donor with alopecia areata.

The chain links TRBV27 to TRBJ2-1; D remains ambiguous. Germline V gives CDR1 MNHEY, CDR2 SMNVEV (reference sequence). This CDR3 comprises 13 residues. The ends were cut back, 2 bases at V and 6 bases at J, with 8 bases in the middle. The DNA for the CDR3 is TGTGCCAGCAGTTTAGAAGGTCGCAATGAGCAGTTCTTC. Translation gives CASSLEGRNEQFF.

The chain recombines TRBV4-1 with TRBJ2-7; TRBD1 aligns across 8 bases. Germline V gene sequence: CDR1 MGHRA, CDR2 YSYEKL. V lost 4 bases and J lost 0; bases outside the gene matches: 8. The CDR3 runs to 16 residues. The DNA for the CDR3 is TGCGCCAGCAGCCGCGAAGGACAGGGCCACTCCTACGAGCAGTACTTC. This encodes CASSREGQGHSYEQYF.

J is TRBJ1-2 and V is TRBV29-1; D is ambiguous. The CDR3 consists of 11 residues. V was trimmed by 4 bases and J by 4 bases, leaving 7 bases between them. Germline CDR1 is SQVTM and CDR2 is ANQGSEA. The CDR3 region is CSVVAGYGYTF. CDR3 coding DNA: TGCAGCGTTGTGGCCGGCTATGGCTACACCTTC.

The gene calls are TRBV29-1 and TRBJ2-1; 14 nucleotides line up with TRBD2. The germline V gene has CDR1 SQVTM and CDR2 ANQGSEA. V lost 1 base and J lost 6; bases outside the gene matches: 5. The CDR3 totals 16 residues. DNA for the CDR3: TGCAGCGTTGAAGGATTGACTAGCGGGGGGGGCAATGAGCAGTTCTTC. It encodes CSVEGLTSGGGNEQFF.

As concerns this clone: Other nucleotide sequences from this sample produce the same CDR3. DNA of the CDR3: TGCAGCGCTACAGGCCGGGACTACGAGCAGTACTTC. This gives the protein CSATGRDYEQYF. J is TRBJ2-7 and V is TRBV29-1, with D perhaps matching TRBD1 or TRBD2 (5 bases each). Germline-derived CDR1 and CDR2 are SQVTM and ANQGSEA. The CDR3 is made up of 12 amino acids. Trimming left V 7 bases short and J 3 bases short, with 13 bases between.

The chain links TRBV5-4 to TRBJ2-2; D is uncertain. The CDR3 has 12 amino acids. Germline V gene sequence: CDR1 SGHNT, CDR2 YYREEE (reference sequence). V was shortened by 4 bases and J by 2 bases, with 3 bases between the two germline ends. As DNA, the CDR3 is TGTGCCAGCAGCGATAACACCGGGGAGCTGTTTTTT. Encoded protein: CASSDNTGELFF.

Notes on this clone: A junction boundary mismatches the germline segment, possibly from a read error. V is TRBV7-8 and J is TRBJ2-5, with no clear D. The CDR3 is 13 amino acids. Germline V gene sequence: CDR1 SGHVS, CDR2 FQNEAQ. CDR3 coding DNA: TGTGCCAGCAGCTCAGGATCGAGAGAGGCCCAGTACTTC. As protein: CASSSGSREAQYF.

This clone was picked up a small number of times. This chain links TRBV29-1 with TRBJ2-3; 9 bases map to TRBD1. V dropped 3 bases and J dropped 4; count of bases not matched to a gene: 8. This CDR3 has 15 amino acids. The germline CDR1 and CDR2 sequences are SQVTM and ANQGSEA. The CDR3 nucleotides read TGCAGCGTTGACCCCGATGGGACAGGGTCAGATACGCAGTATTTT. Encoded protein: CSVDPDGTGSDTQYF.

CDR3 coding DNA: TGTGCCAGCAGCGCAGGGTCCGAGCAGTACTTC. Residues: CASSAGSEQYF. The rearrangement uses TRBV2 and TRBJ2-7; D might be TRBD1 (5 bases). V was trimmed by 6 bases and J by 6 bases, leaving 9 bases between them. This CDR3 region has 11 residues. From germline, CDR1 is SNHLY and CDR2 FYNNEI.

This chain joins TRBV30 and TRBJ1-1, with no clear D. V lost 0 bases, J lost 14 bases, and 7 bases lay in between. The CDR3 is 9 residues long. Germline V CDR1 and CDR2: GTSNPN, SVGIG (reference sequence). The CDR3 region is CAWSVEGFF. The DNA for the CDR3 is TGTGCCTGGAGTGTGGAGGGATTCTTT.